Below, one TCR beta chain is given with its context. Its cognate antigen is unknown. The sample belongs to a study of T cells in Graves' hyperthyroidism and ophthalmopathy. Whole-study results and caveats: Ophthalmopathy was distinguished from stable hyperthyroidism by 13 V-J signatures.

Amplification targeted TCR beta CDR3 regions from RNA transcripts. TCR CDR3 underwent first-round RT-PCR with the HTBI primer set. TCRdb reprocessed the multiplex PCR reads with MiXCR, giving one entry per CDR3 protein. The sample holds 600,000 or so distinct CDR3 sequences, 15% to 20% seen once. The study enrolled patients aged 18 to 65 with newly diagnosed hyperthyroidism of under 2 months' duration. Exclusion followed for patients with uncontrolled infection, other autoimmune disease, pregnancy or lactation. V lost 8 bases and J lost 6; bases outside the gene matches: 3. Germline V gives CDR1 SEHNR, CDR2 FQNEAQ (reference sequence). The CDR3 spans 12 residues.

The sequence derives from a woman younger than 45 with Graves' hyperthyroidism. This chain joins TRBV7-9 and TRBJ2-1; 8 bases map to TRBD2. The sample was blood. The CDR3 DNA reads TGTGCCAGCCTGAGCGGGAGCAATGAGCAGTTCTTC. It translates to CASLSGSNEQFF.